The 9 T cell receptor beta chains below all came from one sample that was sequenced in a study of T-cell memory formation after mild COVID-19. TCRdb reprocessed the 5' RACE reads with MiXCR, giving one entry per CDR3 protein. This sample has approximately 400,000 distinct CDR3 sequences, with approximately 24% found just once. The sequenced material came from PBMCs or a T cell subset sorted from them (not recorded which). The source of these receptors is an adult woman who had mild COVID-19 (a few samples of this study predate the infection). Cell type and time point are not known.

The chain carries TRBV9 and TRBJ2-4; D unresolved. The CDR3 length is 13 residues. Germline V lookup: CDR1 SGDLS, CDR2 YYNGEE. Trimming stripped 1 base from V and 9 bases from J, with 11 bases between. As DNA, the CDR3 is TGTGCCAGCAGCGTACGCGTTGAGAGCATTCAGTACTTC. Protein sequence: CASSVRVESIQYF.

V gene TRBV3-1 combines with J gene TRBJ1-5; no definite D call. Germline-derived CDR1 and CDR2 are LGHDT and YNNKEL (reference sequence). The V and J ends lost 4 bases and 4 bases respectively, with 14 bases between them. CDR3 length equals 15 residues. For the CDR3, the DNA is TGTGCCAGCAGCCTACAACCCGGTGGGAATCAGCCCCAGCATTTT. Translated: CASSLQPGGNQPQHF.

This chain connects TRBV11-2 to TRBJ1-5; 7 nucleotides align to TRBD1. Trimming took 1 base from V and 6 from J; bases not matched to a gene: 6. The CDR3 contains 15 residues. The V gene's germline CDR1 is SGHAT and CDR2 FQNNGV. CDR3 nucleotides: TGTGCCAGCAGCTTAGCACAGGGGATGACTCAGCCCCAGCATTTT. This encodes CASSLAQGMTQPQHF. The variable domain in full, with the rest retrieved from reference TRBV11-2 and TRBJ1-5, is EAGVAQSPRYKIIEKRQSVAFWCNPISGHATLYWYQQILGQGPKLLIQFQNNGVVDDSQLPKDRFSAERLKGVDSTLKIQPAKLEDSAVYLCASSLAQGMTQPQHFGDGTRLSIL.

The chain is built from TRBV6-1 and TRBJ1-4; the D gene is possibly TRBD1 (6 bases). The V gene's germline CDR1 is MNHNS and CDR2 SASEGT. V lost 7 bases and J 4 bases, leaving 13 bases between the germline ends. The CDR3 totals 14 residues. As DNA, the CDR3 is TGTGCCAGCACCCGACAGGAGATTAATGAAAAACTGTTTTTT. This gives the protein CASTRQEINEKLFF.

The table lists this clonotype with many counts. The chain carries TRBV19 and TRBJ2-4, with a tentative D call TRBD2 (5 bases). This CDR3 comprises 13 residues. V lost 5 bases, J lost 7 bases, and 12 bases lay in between. The V gene's germline CDR1 is LNHDA and CDR2 SQIVND (reference sequence). The CDR3 region has the DNA TGTGCCAGTAGTTTACTTTCGGGGAACATTCAGTACTTC. It yields the protein CASSLLSGNIQYF. Variable domain in full (rest from reference TRBV19 and TRBJ2-4): DGGITQSPKYLFRKEGQNVTLSCEQNLNHDAMYWYRQDPGQGLRLIYYSQIVNDFQKGDIAEGYSVSREKKESFPLTVTSAQKNPTAFYLCASSLLSGNIQYFGAGTRLSVL.

For the CDR3, the DNA is TGTGCCAGCAGCAACAGGACCACCGGGGAGCTGTTTTTT. It yields the protein CASSNRTTGELFF. This chain connects TRBV12-3 or TRBV12-4 to TRBJ2-2, with a tentative D call TRBD1 (5 bases). V dropped 6 bases and J dropped 4 bases, with 9 bases sitting between them. This CDR3 contains 13 residues.

This clonotype has only a few counts. The V and J genes are TRBV27 and TRBJ1-1; tentative D call: TRBD1 (5 bases). The germline V gene encodes CDR1 MNHEY and CDR2 SMNVEV (reference sequence). The CDR3 runs to 13 residues. Trimming removed 5 bases from V and 5 bases from J, with 12 bases in between. CDR3 bases: TGTGCCAGCAGTGAGGGGCTACGGACTGAAGCTTTCTTT. Encoded protein: CASSEGLRTEAFF.

The sample holds a few counts of this clonotype. The chain has TRBV12-3 or TRBV12-4 and TRBJ2-3; 7 bases align to TRBD1. The trim removed 3 bases at V and 1 base at J, leaving 4 bases unmatched. The CDR3 loop spans 15 amino acids. The chain's CDR3 is CASSFRGMRTDTQYF. As DNA, the CDR3 is TGTGCCAGCAGTTTCAGGGGGATGCGCACAGATACGCAGTATTTT.

The sample holds a few counts of this clonotype. The rearrangement uses TRBV24-1 and TRBJ2-1, with 8 bases fitting TRBD2. CDR3 length equals 14 residues. With V trimmed by 9 bases and J by 9 bases, 12 bases remained unmatched. Germline-derived CDR1 and CDR2 are KGHDR and SFDVKD. This chain's CDR3 is CATRAGGGVGEQFF. Written as DNA, the CDR3 is TGTGCCACCCGTGCGGGAGGAGGTGTGGGTGAGCAGTTCTTC.